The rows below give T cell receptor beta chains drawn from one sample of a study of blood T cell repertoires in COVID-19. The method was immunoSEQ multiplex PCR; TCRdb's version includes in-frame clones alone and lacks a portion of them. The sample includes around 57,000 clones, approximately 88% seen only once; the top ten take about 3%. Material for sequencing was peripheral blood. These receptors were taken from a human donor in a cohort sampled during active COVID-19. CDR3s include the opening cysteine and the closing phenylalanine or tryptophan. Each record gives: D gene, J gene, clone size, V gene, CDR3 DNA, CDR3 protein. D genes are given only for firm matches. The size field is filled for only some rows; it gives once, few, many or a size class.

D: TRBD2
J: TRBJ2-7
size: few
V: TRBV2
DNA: TGTGCCAGCAGTGGGCTAGCGGGGTACGAGCAGTACTTC
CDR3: CASSGLAGYEQYF

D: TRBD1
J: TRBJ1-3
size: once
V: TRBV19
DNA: TGTGCCAGTAGTAAACAGGGGTCTGGAAACACCATATATTTT
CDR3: CASSKQGSGNTIYF

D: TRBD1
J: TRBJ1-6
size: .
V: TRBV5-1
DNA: TGCGCCAGCAGACAACAGGGGGATAATTCACCCCTCCACTTT
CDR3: CASRQQGDNSPLHF

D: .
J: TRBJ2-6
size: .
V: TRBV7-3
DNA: TGTGCCAGCAGCCAACAAGGCGGGCACTCTGGGGCCAACGTCCTGACTTTC
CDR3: CASSQQGGHSGANVLTF

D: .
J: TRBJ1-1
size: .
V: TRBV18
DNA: TGTGCCAGCTCACCCTATCCTAGAAACACTGAAGCTTTCTTT
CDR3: CASSPYPRNTEAFF

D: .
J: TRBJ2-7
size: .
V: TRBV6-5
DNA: TGTGCCAGCAGTTACCAGATCAGCTCCTACGAGCAGTACTTC
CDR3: CASSYQISSYEQYF

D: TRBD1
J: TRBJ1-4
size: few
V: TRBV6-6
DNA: TGTGCCAGCACCGAACCGACAGGGGCAACTAATGAAAAACTGTTTTTT
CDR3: CASTEPTGATNEKLFF

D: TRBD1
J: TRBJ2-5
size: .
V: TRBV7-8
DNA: TGTGCCAGCAGCTTCTCAGGGGGCCGGTTGGAGACCCAGTACTTC
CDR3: CASSFSGGRLETQYF

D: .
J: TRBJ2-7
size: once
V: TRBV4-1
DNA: TGCGCCAGCAGCCAAGGCGAGCGGAGCATCGACGAGCAGTACTTC
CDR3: CASSQGERSIDEQYF

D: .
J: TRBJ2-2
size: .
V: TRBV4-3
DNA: TGCGCCAGCAGCCGAGCCAGTACGGTTGCGGTACGGACCGGGGAGCTGTTTTTT
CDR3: CASSRASTVAVRTGELFF

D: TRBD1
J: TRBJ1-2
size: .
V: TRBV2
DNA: TGTGCCAGCAGTGCGGGACAGAACTATGGCTACACCTTC
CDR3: CASSAGQNYGYTF

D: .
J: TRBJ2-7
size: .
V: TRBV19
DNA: TGTGCCAGTAGTACCCGCCCAGACTCGAGCTCCTACGAGCAGTACTTC
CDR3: CASSTRPDSSSYEQYF

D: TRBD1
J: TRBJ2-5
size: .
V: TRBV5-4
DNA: TGTGCCAGCAGCCCGGGACAGGTCCGGGAGACCCAGTACTTC
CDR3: CASSPGQVRETQYF

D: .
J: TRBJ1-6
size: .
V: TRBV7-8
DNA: TGTGCCAGCAGCGTTCGACATGGGGAGAGTTCACCCCTCCACTTT
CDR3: CASSVRHGESSPLHF

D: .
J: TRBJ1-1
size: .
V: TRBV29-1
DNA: TGCAGCGTTGTGGTCCGGGGGATGAACACTGAAGCTTTCTTT
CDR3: CSVVVRGMNTEAFF

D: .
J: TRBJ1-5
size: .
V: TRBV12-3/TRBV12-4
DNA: TGTGCCAGCAGTTTCCAGGTAGAACAGCCCCAGCATTTT
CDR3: CASSFQVEQPQHF

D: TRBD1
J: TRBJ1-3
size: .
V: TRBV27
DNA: TGTGCCAGCAGAAAGACAGGGGACGACTGGGGGTCTGGAAACACCATATATTTT
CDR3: CASRKTGDDWGSGNTIYF

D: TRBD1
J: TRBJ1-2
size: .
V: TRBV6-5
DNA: TGTGCCACCCAGGGGGCGAGCCCCCACTATGGCTACACCTTC
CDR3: CATQGASPHYGYTF

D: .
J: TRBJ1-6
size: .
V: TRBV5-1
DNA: TGCGCCAGCAGCTTTGGCTTAGGGGATGGGAATTCACCCCTCCACTTT
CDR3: CASSFGLGDGNSPLHF

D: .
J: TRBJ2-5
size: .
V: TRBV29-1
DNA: TGCAGCGTTGAGGTAGGTGGGGTTCGGCCTCGGGGGACCCAGTACTTC
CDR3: CSVEVGGVRPRGTQYF

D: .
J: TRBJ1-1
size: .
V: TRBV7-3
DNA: TGTGCCAGCAGCTTAAGCCCCGCACAGAACACTGAAGCTTTCTTT
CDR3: CASSLSPAQNTEAFF

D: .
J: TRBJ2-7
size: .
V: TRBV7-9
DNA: TGTGCCAGCAGCCGATACTCACAGGATATCTACGAGCAGTACTTC
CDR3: CASSRYSQDIYEQYF

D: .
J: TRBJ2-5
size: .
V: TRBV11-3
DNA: TGTGCCAGCAGCCTCGGGAGAGAGACCCAGTACTTC
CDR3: CASSLGRETQYF

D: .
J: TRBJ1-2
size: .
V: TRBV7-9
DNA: TGTGCCAGCAGCTTAGATGGGAATCAGGGTCAGGTCTATGGCTACACCTTC
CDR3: CASSLDGNQGQVYGYTF

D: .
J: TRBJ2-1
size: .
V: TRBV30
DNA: TGTGCCTCGGGACCCCAGGGGTACGATGAGCAGTTCTTC
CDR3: CASGPQGYDEQFF

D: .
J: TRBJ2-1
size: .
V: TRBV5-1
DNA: TGCGCCAGCAGCCCTGACTCCACGGAATACAATGAGCAGTTCTTC
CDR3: CASSPDSTEYNEQFF

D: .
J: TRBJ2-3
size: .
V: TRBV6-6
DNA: TGTGCCAGCAGTTACGGTGCACAGAATACGCAGTATTTT
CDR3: CASSYGAQNTQYF

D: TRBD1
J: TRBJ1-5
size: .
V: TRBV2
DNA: TGTGCAGGGAGGACAGGGGTCAATCAGCCCCAGCATTTT
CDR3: CAGRTGVNQPQHF

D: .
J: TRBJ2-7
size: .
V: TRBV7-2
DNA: TGTGCCAGCAGCCCACCTGGGGCAGGCTCCTACGAGCAGTACTTC
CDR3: CASSPPGAGSYEQYF

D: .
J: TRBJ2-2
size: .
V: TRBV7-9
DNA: TGTGCCAGCAGCTTAGACAGGATCAACACCGGGGAGCTGTTTTTT
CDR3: CASSLDRINTGELFF

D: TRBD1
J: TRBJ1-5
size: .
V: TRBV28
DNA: TGTGCCAGCAGTTGGTCGGGCGGGACAGGATTAGGTCAGCCCCAGCATTTT
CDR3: CASSWSGGTGLGQPQHF

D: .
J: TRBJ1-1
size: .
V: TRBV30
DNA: TGTGCCTGGATGTGGGGCGGTGGGGCTGAAGCTTTCTTT
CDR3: CAWMWGGGAEAFF

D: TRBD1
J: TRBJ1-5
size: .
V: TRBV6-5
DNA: TGTGCCAGCAGACTCCGGGGCCCAGGGGGGATCCCCCAGCATTTT
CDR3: CASRLRGPGGIPQHF

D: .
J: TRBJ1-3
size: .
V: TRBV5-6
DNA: TGTGCCAGCAGCTTGGTCTCAGGCCCTCATATTGGAAACACCATATATTTT
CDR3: CASSLVSGPHIGNTIYF

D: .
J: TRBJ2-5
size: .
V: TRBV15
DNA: TGTGCCACCAGCAGACCTCAAGAGACCCAGTACTTC
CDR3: CATSRPQETQYF

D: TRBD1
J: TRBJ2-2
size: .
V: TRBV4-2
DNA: TGTGCCAGCAGCCAGGAACAAACAGGGGTACCCGGGGAGCTGTTTTTT
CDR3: CASSQEQTGVPGELFF

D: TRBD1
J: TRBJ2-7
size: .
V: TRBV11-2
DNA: TGTGCCAGCAGCCGGACAGGGCTTTGGGACGAGCAGTACTTC
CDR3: CASSRTGLWDEQYF

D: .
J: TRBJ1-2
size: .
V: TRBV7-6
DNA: TGTGCCAGCAGCTTAGGGCCAGCGGATGGCTACACCTTC
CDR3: CASSLGPADGYTF

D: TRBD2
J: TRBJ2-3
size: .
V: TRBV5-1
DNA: TGCGCCAGCAGCTTGTCCGGGACTAGCGGGAGAGATACGCAGTATTTT
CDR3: CASSLSGTSGRDTQYF

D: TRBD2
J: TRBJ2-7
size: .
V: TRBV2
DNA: TGTGCCAGCAGGAAACTAGCGGGAGGTTCCTACGAGCAGTACTTC
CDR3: CASRKLAGGSYEQYF

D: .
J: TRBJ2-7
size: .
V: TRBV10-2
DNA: TGCGCCAGCAGGGGTGGGCTCTCCTACGAGCAGTACTTC
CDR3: CASRGGLSYEQYF

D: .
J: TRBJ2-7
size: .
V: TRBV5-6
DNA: TGTGCCAGCAGCTTAGGCAGGGTAAAGGAGCAGTACTTC
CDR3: CASSLGRVKEQYF

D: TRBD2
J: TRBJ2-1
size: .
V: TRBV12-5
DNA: TGTGCTAGTGGTTTGGGACTAGCGGGAGGGAATGAGCAGTTCTTC
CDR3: CASGLGLAGGNEQFF

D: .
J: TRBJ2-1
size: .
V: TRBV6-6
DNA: TGTGCCAGCAGTTTAGCGGAGGTATACAATGAGCAGTTCTTC
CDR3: CASSLAEVYNEQFF

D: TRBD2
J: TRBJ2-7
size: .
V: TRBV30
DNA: TGTGCCTGGGACTATAAGCGGGATAGCGGGCGCGAGCAGTACTTC
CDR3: CAWDYKRDSGREQYF

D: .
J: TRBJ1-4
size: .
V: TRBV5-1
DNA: TGCGCCAGCAGCCCCTTGGGAGGGGAGAGCGAAAAACTGTTTTTT
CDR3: CASSPLGGESEKLFF